The 32 T cell receptor beta chains presented below share a single source sample, sequenced in a study of blood T cell repertoires in COVID-19. Profiling relied on immunoSEQ multiplex PCR, and the TCRdb table lists in-frame clones only, not all of them. The sample contains 120,000 to 150,000 clones, approximately 84% of which appear only once. Sequenced input: peripheral blood. The receptors were gathered from a human donor in a cohort sampled during active COVID-19.

CDR3 coding DNA: TGTGCCAGCAGTTACTCGACGGGTGGCGAGCAGTACTTC. Its translation is CASSYSTGGEQYF. This rearrangement joins TRBV6-6 to TRBJ2-7; no clear D gene. This CDR3 has 13 residues. Germline-derived CDR1 and CDR2 are MNHNY and SVGAGI (reference sequence). The V end lost 0 bases, the J end lost 6 bases, and 9 bases lay between the germline ends.

In DNA form, the CDR3 reads TGCGCCAGCAGTGAGGGCAGTGATTCTCAGCCCCAGCATTTT. It is translated as CASSEGSDSQPQHF. The chain combines TRBV10-2 with TRBJ1-5; D call uncertain. The CDR3 contains 14 residues. Between the trimmed V and J ends, which lost 2 bases and 6 bases, there was a span of 11 bases. Per germline, CDR1 WSHSY and CDR2 SAAADI.

The genes are TRBV5-1 and TRBJ1-1; D might be TRBD1 (6 bases). The CDR3 is made up of 14 amino acids. CDR1 is SGHRS, CDR2 YFSETQ, per germline. Trimming pared 0 bases from V and 1 base from J, leaving 7 bases between. The CDR3 protein is CASSLAGANTEAFF. The DNA of the CDR3 is TGCGCCAGCAGCTTGGCAGGGGCGAACACTGAAGCTTTCTTT.

This chain connects TRBV29-1 to TRBJ2-1, with D possibly TRBD1 on 6 matching bases. The V end lost 7 bases, the J end lost 5 bases, and 12 bases lay between the germline ends. CDR1 SQVTM and CDR2 ANQGSEA come from the germline V gene. This CDR3 spans 12 amino acids. CDR3 sequence: CSGDINDNEQFF. CDR3 coding DNA: TGCAGCGGGGACATAAACGACAATGAGCAGTTCTTC.

This chain links TRBV9 with TRBJ1-1, with unresolved D. Germline lookup yields CDR1 SGDLS and CDR2 YYNGEE. This CDR3 has 13 residues. Trimming took off 1 base at V and 1 base at J, with 5 bases between the two ends. The DNA for the CDR3 is TGTGCCAGCAGCGTAATCGGGAACACTGAAGCTTTCTTT. Protein product: CASSVIGNTEAFF.

V is TRBV7-9 and J is TRBJ2-5, with 7 bases that match TRBD2. Germline CDR1 reads SEHNR; CDR2 reads FQNEAQ (reference sequence). V lost 5 bases to trimming and J lost 7 bases; unmatched junction nucleotides: 7. The CDR3 loop spans 13 amino acids. Here the CDR3 DNA reads TGTGCCAGCAGCAACCGGGACTATGGGACCCAGTACTTC. Its protein product is CASSNRDYGTQYF.

This clone was seen once. The rearrangement uses TRBV2 and TRBJ1-3; perhaps TRBD1 as D (5 bases). V was cut by 4 bases and J by 4 bases, with 8 bases left in between. This CDR3 has 13 residues. Looked up from germline, CDR1 is SNHLY and CDR2 is FYNNEI. CDR3 sequence (DNA): TGTGCCAGCAGTGGGACATTCGGAAACACCATATATTTT. Translation gives CASSGTFGNTIYF. Variable domain in full (rest from reference TRBV2 and TRBJ1-3): EPEVTQTPSHQVTQMGQEVILRCVPISNHLYFYWYRQILGQKVEFLVSFYNNEISEKSEIFDDQFSVERPDGSNFTLKIRSTKLEDSAMYFCASSGTFGNTIYFGEGSWLTVV.

This chain uses TRBV6-5 with TRBJ2-4; no definite D call. The germline V gene encodes CDR1 MNHEY and CDR2 SVGAGI. This CDR3 has 15 residues. The V and J ends lost 2 bases and 1 base respectively, with 9 bases between them. CDR3 sequence (DNA): TGTGCCAGCAGTTACGGTCACGGGGCCAAAAACATTCAGTACTTC. Protein sequence: CASSYGHGAKNIQYF.

The chain is built from TRBV7-9 and TRBJ2-4, with D hard to call. V gave up 1 base and J gave up 7 bases, with 5 bases separating them. Germline CDR1 SEHNR, CDR2 FQNEAQ (reference sequence). The CDR3 length is 12 residues. CDR3 nucleotide sequence: TGTGCCAGCAGCTTAGACATCAACATTCAGTACTTC. Translation: CASSLDINIQYF.

This CDR3 reads CAISERSSLLETQYF. CDR3 DNA sequence: TGTGCCATCAGTGAGAGGTCTAGCCTACTGGAGACCCAGTACTTC. The rearrangement links TRBV10-3 to TRBJ2-5; possible D gene TRBD2, 5 bases. Germline V gives CDR1 ENHRY, CDR2 SYGVKD. Trimming stripped 2 bases from V and 5 bases from J, with 15 bases between. This CDR3 is built from 15 residues.

This chain joins TRBV10-2 and TRBJ2-1; D is perhaps TRBD2 (5 bases). The CDR3 is 13 residues long. Trimming removed 5 bases at V and 6 bases at J, with 11 bases between. Germline CDR1 reads WSHSY; CDR2 reads SAAADI. The CDR3 reads CASSLWESNEQFF. The CDR3 DNA reads as TGCGCCAGCAGTTTATGGGAGAGCAATGAGCAGTTCTTC.

The rearrangement links TRBV5-5 to TRBJ1-2; a weak D match, TRBD1 (6 bases). This CDR3 contains 13 residues. The germline V gene encodes CDR1 SGHKS and CDR2 YYEKEE (reference sequence). With 5 bases removed from V and 5 bases from J, the gap between germline ends came to 13 bases. The CDR3 loop is CASSLRQAYGYTF. DNA of the CDR3: TGTGCCAGCAGTCTTAGACAGGCTTATGGCTACACCTTC.

The chain links TRBV7-9 to TRBJ2-3, with 7 bases identical to TRBD2. V trimming: 3 bases; J trimming: 5 bases; junction bases outside the gene matches: 8. Germline V lookup: CDR1 SEHNR, CDR2 FQNEAQ (reference sequence). This CDR3 is 15 amino acids long. For the CDR3, the DNA is TGTGCCAGCAGCTTTGACCGGGGGGTTGTAGATACGCAGTATTTT. Its translation is CASSFDRGVVDTQYF.

J is TRBJ2-1 and V is TRBV27, with TRBD2 matching 8 bases. This CDR3 is 17 amino acids long. Germline-derived CDR1 and CDR2 are MNHEY and SMNVEV (reference sequence). Germline trimming cut 5 bases from V and 9 bases from J; bases unmatched to any gene: 18. The CDR3 nucleotides read TGTGCCAGCAGTCTCCCCGGTCCGGGGGGGCACCCCGGTGAGCAGTTCTTC. It translates to CASSLPGPGGHPGEQFF.

Notes on this clone: Sequence at one end of the junction differs from germline and may be a read error. This chain joins TRBV7-2 and TRBJ1-5, with 9 nucleotides matching TRBD1. CDR3 size: 16 residues. The germline V gene has CDR1 SGHTA and CDR2 FQGNSA. CDR3 sequence: CASSSYRGQRGQAQHF. The DNA for the CDR3 is TGTGCCAGCAGCTCATACAGGGGGCAGAGAGGTCAGGCCCAGCATTTT.

The J gene is TRBJ2-5, the V gene TRBV28, with D unresolved. V was shortened by 7 bases and J by 5 bases, with 14 bases between the two germline ends. The CDR3 contains 13 residues. Germline-derived CDR1 and CDR2 are MDHEN and SYDVKM. The CDR3 sequence: CASTLDSRETQYF. The CDR3 DNA sequence: TGTGCCAGCACCTTAGACTCGCGGGAGACCCAGTACTTC.

The chain couples TRBV9 to TRBJ1-3, with D unresolved. The germline CDR1 and CDR2 sequences are SGDLS and YYNGEE. V shed 4 bases and J shed 7 bases, with 15 bases lying between them. This CDR3 is built from 14 residues. Written as DNA, the CDR3 is TGTGCCAGCAGCACCTCCCTTCTTGAGAACACCATATATTTT. This sequence encodes CASSTSLLENTIYF. The complete variable domain, with remaining parts taken from reference TRBV9 and TRBJ1-3, reads DSGVTQTPKHLITATGQRVTLRCSPRSGDLSVYWYQQSLDQGLQFLIQYYNGEERAKGNILERFSAQQFPDLHSELNLSSLELGDSALYFCASSTSLLENTIYFGEGSWLTVV.

V usage is TRBV6-4 and J usage is TRBJ2-3, with D possibly being TRBD2 (6 bases). The CDR3 is 14 amino acids. The V and J ends lost 6 bases and 7 bases respectively, with 17 bases between them. Germline lookup yields CDR1 MRHNA and CDR2 SNTAGT. The CDR3 loop is CASSPSGGVHTQYF. The CDR3 bases are TGTGCCAGCAGCCCTTCCGGGGGTGTGCATACGCAGTATTTT.

J is TRBJ1-2 and V is TRBV5-8; D remains unclear. CDR1 and CDR2 (germline): SGHTS, YDEGEE. V shed 2 bases and J shed 4 bases, with 15 bases lying between them. The CDR3 runs 15 residues. The chain's CDR3 is CASSFVGGKAYGYTF. The CDR3 nucleotides are TGTGCCAGCAGCTTCGTTGGAGGGAAGGCCTATGGCTACACCTTC. The full variable domain, in which reference TRBV5-8 and TRBJ1-2 provide the parts outside the CDR3, is EAGVTQSPTHLIKTRGQQATLRCSPISGHTSVYWYQQALGLGLQFLLWYDEGEERNRGNFPPRFSGRQFPNYSSELNVNALELEDSALYLCASSFVGGKAYGYTFGSGTRLTVV.

The V and J genes are TRBV19 and TRBJ1-1; TRBD1 might be the D (6 bases). This CDR3 spans 14 amino acids. Between the trimmed V and J ends, which lost 10 bases and 2 bases, there was a span of 17 bases. Per the germline V gene, CDR1 is LNHDA and CDR2 is SQIVND (reference sequence). CDR3 protein: CATTTGHTNTEAFF. The CDR3 nucleotides read TGTGCCACTACCACGGGACACACAAACACTGAAGCTTTCTTT.

This chain links TRBV7-2 with TRBJ1-3, with TRBD1 matching 9 bases. Germline loops: CDR1 SGHTA, CDR2 FQGNSA. The junction had 11 bases not matched to a gene; V was cut back by 1 base and J by 7 bases. The CDR3 has 17 amino acids. The CDR3 sequence is CASSLDFSRTGVNTIYF. CDR3 nucleotide sequence: TGTGCCAGCAGCTTAGACTTTAGCAGGACAGGGGTGAACACCATATATTTT. The full variable domain, its missing parts supplied by reference TRBV7-2 and TRBJ1-3, is GAGVSQSPSNKVTEKGKDVELRCDPISGHTALYWYRQSLGQGLEFLIYFQGNSAPDKSGLPSDRFSAERTGGSVSTLTIQRTQQEDSAVYLCASSLDFSRTGVNTIYFGEGSWLTVV.

The chain couples TRBV5-1 to TRBJ1-4; TRBD1 matches 9 bases. Unmatched junction bases numbered 6, after V lost 7 bases and J lost 5 bases. Germline V gene sequence: CDR1 SGHRS, CDR2 YFSETQ. There are 14 residues in the CDR3. The CDR3 loop reads CASQTGGANEKLFF. CDR3 in DNA: TGCGCCAGCCAAACAGGGGGCGCAAATGAAAAACTGTTTTTT.

The V gene is TRBV24-1, the J gene TRBJ2-1; TRBD2 matches 9 bases. The CDR3 consists of 13 residues. The J segment lost 9 bases and the V segment lost 6 bases, leaving 5 bases of the junction unmatched. The germline gives CDR1 KGHDR, CDR2 SFDVKD. CDR3 in amino acids: CATSSSGVGEQFF. Here the CDR3 DNA reads TGTGCCACCAGTTCTAGCGGGGTCGGTGAGCAGTTCTTC.

As DNA, the CDR3 is TGCGCCAGCAGCGCAGCCCCACAGGGTGGCAATCAGCCCCAGCATTTT. It encodes CASSAAPQGGNQPQHF. This chain joins TRBV5-1 and TRBJ1-5, with D maybe TRBD1 (6 bases). V lost 4 bases, J lost 2 bases, and 16 bases lay in between. Germline V gene lookup returns CDR1 SGHRS and CDR2 YFSETQ. The length of the CDR3 is 16 residues.

The chain has TRBV7-9 and TRBJ2-3; D not resolved. This CDR3 comprises 14 residues. CDR1 is SEHNR and CDR2 is FQNEAQ in the germline V gene (reference sequence). Trimming took 4 bases from V and 2 from J, leaving 10 bases between them. CDR3 DNA sequence: TGTGCCAGCAGCTCGACAACCGTCACAGATACGCAGTATTTT. Protein: CASSSTTVTDTQYF.

The chain carries TRBV5-4 and TRBJ2-3, with D possibly being TRBD1 (6 bases). V was shortened by 5 bases and J by 6 bases, with 19 bases between the two germline ends. CDR3 length: 15 amino acids. Germline V gene lookup returns CDR1 SGHNT and CDR2 YYREEE (reference sequence). DNA for the CDR3: TGTGCCAGCAGTTTCACCCCCAGGACAGATGATACGCAGTATTTT. The encoded protein is CASSFTPRTDDTQYF.

This clone came up once. The chain links TRBV11-2 to TRBJ2-5, with a tentative D call TRBD1 (6 bases). V was cut by 5 bases and J by 2 bases, with 18 bases left in between. CDR1 and CDR2 from the germline V gene are SGHAT and FQNNGV. The CDR3 loop spans 16 amino acids. CDR3 bases: TGTGCCAGCAGCCCCCAATCAACAGGGATACAAGAGACCCAGTACTTC. Residues: CASSPQSTGIQETQYF.

V usage is TRBV27 and J usage is TRBJ2-1; a weak D match, TRBD1 (5 bases). This CDR3 contains 15 residues. Trimming left V 4 bases short and J 3 bases short, with 13 bases between. Germline values: CDR1 MNHEY, CDR2 SMNVEV (reference sequence). The CDR3 region has the DNA TGTGCCAGCAGTTCCTCGGGTCAGGGCTACAATGAGCAGTTCTTC. Translation: CASSSSGQGYNEQFF.

This chain uses TRBV4-2 with TRBJ2-3; 9 bases map to TRBD2. The CDR3 has 17 residues. The germline CDR1 and CDR2 sequences are LGHNA and YNFKEQ. With 1 base clipped from V and 4 bases from J, the junction kept 9 bases outside the gene matches. The CDR3 DNA follows: TGTGCCAGCAGCCAAGCACAGCGGGGGGCCGGGGCAGATACGCAGTATTTT. Its protein product is CASSQAQRGAGADTQYF.

This clone was detected once. The V gene is TRBV7-2, the J gene TRBJ1-6; 8 bases fit TRBD1. V lost 6 bases to trimming and J lost 10 bases; unmatched junction nucleotides: 11. Germline V gene data show CDR1 as SGHTA and CDR2 as FQGNSA. This CDR3 spans 15 amino acids. The CDR3 nucleotides are TGTGCCAGCAGTTTAACGCAGGGGGCTTGGTCACCCCTCCACTTT. As protein: CASSLTQGAWSPLHF.

The genes are TRBV3-1 (or the pseudogene TRBV3-2) and TRBJ2-7; D is unresolved. Germline CDR1 and CDR2: LGHDT and YNNKEL (reference sequence). The V end was cut by 2 bases, the J end by 8 bases, with 7 bases between. CDR3 length equals 11 residues. In DNA, the CDR3 is TGTGCCAGCAGCCAATCAGGCAAGCAGTACTTC. As protein: CASSQSGKQYF.

The chain uses TRBV11-2 and TRBJ2-3; 9 bases fit TRBD2. The V gene's germline CDR1 is SGHAT and CDR2 FQNNGV. The CDR3 covers 15 residues. V lost 5 bases to trimming and J lost 2 bases; unmatched junction nucleotides: 5. The CDR3 protein is CASSLTSGFTDTQYF. In nucleotides, the CDR3 is TGTGCCAGCAGCCTGACTAGCGGATTCACAGATACGCAGTATTTT.